A selection of T cell receptor beta chains follows, all from one sample in a study of graft-versus-host responses after intestinal transplantation. These receptors have no known antigen. Method: immunoSEQ multiplex PCR; TCRdb's copy keeps in-frame clones and lacks some. The sample holds over 100,000 clones; around 95% are singletons and the top ten take over 2.5%. The source material was unstimulated CD8+ T cells sorted from spleen or lymph node cells, sampled before intestinal transplant. These receptor sequences come from a human donor who received an intestinal transplant. Each CDR3 is given with its conserved first and last residue. A D gene is named only where the DNA matches it firmly. Size is stated for part of the rows, as once, few or many counts, or as a class when the clone is expanded.

j_call d_call v_call clone_size cdr3_nt cdr3_aa
TRBJ2-6 . TRBV9 . TGTGCCAGCAGCGTAGCTACGAGAACGATTAGCTCTGGGGCCAACGTCCTGACTTTC CASSVATRTISSGANVLTF
TRBJ2-1 TRBD2 TRBV9 . TGTGCCAGCAGCGTAGTCGGGACTAGCGGGGTATATGAGCAGTTCTTC CASSVVGTSGVYEQFF
TRBJ2-2 TRBD2 TRBV9 . TGTGCCAGCAGCGTAGAACTAGCGGGAGTAAACGGGGAGCTGTTTTTT CASSVELAGVNGELFF
TRBJ2-7 TRBD2 TRBV10-2 . TGCGCCAGCAGTGAGTCGATCGGACTAGCGGTATACGAGCAGTACTTC CASSESIGLAVYEQYF
TRBJ2-5 . TRBV19 . TGTGCCAGTAGTATTGCGGGGGCTGAGACCCAGTACTTC CASSIAGAETQYF
TRBJ2-5 TRBD1 TRBV5-1 . TGCGCCAGCAGATTTTCAGGGACAGGCGAGACCCAGTACTTC CASRFSGTGETQYF
TRBJ2-1 . TRBV10-1 . TGCGCCAGCAGTACGGCTATGGCCTACAATGAGCAGTTCTTC CASSTAMAYNEQFF
TRBJ2-3 TRBD2 TRBV11-2 . TGTGCCAGCAGCCGACTACTCGGGACTAGCGGGAGGGGGCCAGATACGCAGTATTTT CASSRLLGTSGRGPDTQYF
TRBJ2-7 . TRBV19 . TGTGCCAGTAGTATGGCAGTATCCTACGAGCAGTACTTC CASSMAVSYEQYF
TRBJ2-3 . TRBV28 . TGTGCCAGCAGTTTATGGACTCGGAGTTTACCAGATACGCAGTATTTT CASSLWTRSLPDTQYF
TRBJ2-7 . TRBV7-9 . TGTGCCAGCAGCTTCCCGGACAGTTCCTACGAGCAGTACTTC CASSFPDSSYEQYF
TRBJ2-1 . TRBV21-1 . TGTGCCAGCCGCCGGGACTACTCCTACAATGAGCAGTTCTTC CASRRDYSYNEQFF
TRBJ2-1 . TRBV4-1 . TGCGCCAGCAGCCGAGTGGGTAGCGCGAGCTCCTACAATGAGCAGTTCTTC CASSRVGSASSYNEQFF
TRBJ2-1 TRBD1 TRBV2 once TGTGCCAGCAGTGAAGGGGACAGGGAGATCGATGAGCAGTTCTTC CASSEGDREIDEQFF
TRBJ2-7 TRBD2 TRBV7-8 . TGTGCCAGCAGCCCCCCCGAGACTAGCGGGTACGAGCAGTACTTC CASSPPETSGYEQYF
TRBJ2-7 TRBD2 TRBV6-4 . TGTGCCAGCAGTGAATTGGGACTAGCGGGAGAGGAGCAGTACTTC CASSELGLAGEEQYF
TRBJ1-2 . TRBV4-1 . TGCGCCAGCAGCCAAGTGGCGGGGGGGGACTATGGCTACACCTTC CASSQVAGGDYGYTF
TRBJ2-7 TRBD2 TRBV7-2 . TGTGCCAGCAGCTTCCCTAGCGGGTTAAGCTCCTACGAGCAGTACTTC CASSFPSGLSSYEQYF
TRBJ2-3 TRBD2 TRBV6-6 . TGTGCCAGCAGTGGGGCTAGCGGGAGTGCAGATACGCAGTATTTT CASSGASGSADTQYF
TRBJ1-5 TRBD1 TRBV5-6 . TGTGCCAGCAGCCGGGGACAGGGACCTAGCAATCAGCCCCAGCATTTT CASSRGQGPSNQPQHF
TRBJ2-7 TRBD1 TRBV19 . TGTGCCAGTAGTTCAAGGGACAGTTCTTCCTACGAGCAGTACTTC CASSSRDSSSYEQYF
TRBJ2-6 . TRBV7-3 . TGTGCCAGCAGCTTAATTTCAGACAGGAACTTCTCTGGGGCCAACGTCCTGACTTTC CASSLISDRNFSGANVLTF
TRBJ2-3 . TRBV9 . TGTGCCAGCAGCGTAGCGGGCTCCTTCTCAGATACGCAGTATTTT CASSVAGSFSDTQYF
TRBJ1-1 . TRBV19 . TGTGCCAGTAGTATTGGACAGAACACTGAAGCTTTCTTT CASSIGQNTEAFF
TRBJ2-3 TRBD1 TRBV6-4 . TGTGCCAGCAGTGCCGGACAGGGGAGCACAGATACGCAGTATTTT CASSAGQGSTDTQYF
TRBJ2-1 . TRBV29-1 . TGCAGCGTTGAATTATCTTTGATCTTGGGAGTGGAGCAGTTCTTC CSVELSLILGVEQFF
TRBJ2-1 . TRBV7-3 . TGTGCCAGCAGCCCATGGGGTGAGGAGAGCTCCTACAATGAGCAGTTCTTC CASSPWGEESSYNEQFF
TRBJ1-2 . TRBV5-5 . TGTGCCAGCAGCTTCGGACTGAGCTATGGCTACACCTTC CASSFGLSYGYTF
TRBJ2-7 . TRBV7-9 . TGTGCCAGCAGCTACTCATTACCTCGGACAAGAGCCTACGAGCAGTACTTC CASSYSLPRTRAYEQYF
TRBJ2-7 . TRBV28 . TGTGCCAGCAGTTCGGACGGATACGAGCAGTACTTC CASSSDGYEQYF
TRBJ2-1 . TRBV9 . TGTGCCAGCAGCCCTGGTAGCGTCTCCTACAATGAGCAGTTCTTC CASSPGSVSYNEQFF
TRBJ1-1 . TRBV28 . TGTGCCAGCAGTCTATTGCCAAGGGTAGGGAACACTGAAGCTTTCTTT CASSLLPRVGNTEAFF
TRBJ2-7 TRBD2 TRBV9 . TGTGCCAGCAGCTCAGGGCTAGCGGGAGGGCACGAGCAGTACTTC CASSSGLAGGHEQYF
TRBJ2-7 . TRBV19 . TGTGCCAGTAGTCCTGGTGCAGGGACATACTACGAGCAGTACTTC CASSPGAGTYYEQYF
TRBJ1-6 TRBD1 TRBV13 . TGTGCCAGCAGCTCCCCAGACAGGGGCAATTCACCCCTCCACTTT CASSSPDRGNSPLHF
TRBJ2-7 TRBD1 TRBV19 . TGTGCCAGTAGTCTAGGGGGCAACTACGAGCAGTACTTC CASSLGGNYEQYF
TRBJ1-1 . TRBV4-1 . TGCGCCAGCAGCCAAGCGAGAGGCTTGAACACTGAAGCTTTCTTT CASSQARGLNTEAFF
TRBJ2-2 . TRBV6-5 once TGTGCCAGCAGTTACGACGGGGGCACGAACACCGGGGAGCTGTTTTTT CASSYDGGTNTGELFF
TRBJ2-2 . TRBV9 once TGTGCCAGCAGCGTAGTAAGCCCCGGGGAGCTGTTTTTT CASSVVSPGELFF
TRBJ2-1 . TRBV9 . TGTGCCAGCAGCGTAGCTTCTAATTCCCTGAATGAGCAGTTCTTC CASSVASNSLNEQFF